What follows is one T cell receptor (beta chain) and its context. This receptor's antigen is unknown. Per-nucleotide qualities are absent, and no much larger clonotype sits a single base away. The time point label corresponds to: baseline before first vaccination. Samples from vaccinated people were obtained from the UK trials COV001 and COV002, which included a single-blind randomized controlled phase 2/3 trial of AZD1222 (ChAdOx1 nCoV-19) in healthy adults. For TCRbeta chain sequencing, PBMC samples were collected from trial participants at day 0 and at day 28 after the second dose. These data originate in a study of T cell responses to AZD1222 COVID-19 vaccine (dated by TCRdb to the early 2020s). Study-wide context: Because spike-specific TCR depth and breadth did not differ between the two schedules, AZD1222 recipients who got a second dose at roughly 4 weeks were pooled with those who got a second dose at roughly 12 weeks. A total of about 240 trial participants underwent TCR sequencing, of whom 207 received two doses of AZD1222 and about 25 received two doses of the MenACWY control vaccine. Trial participants were enrolled into age subgroups of 18-55, 56-69 and 70-plus years, which contained 148, 28 and 57 TCR-sequenced participants, respectively.

CDR1 is given as MNHEY and CDR2 as SVGAGI, both from the germline V gene. At the junction V is shortened by 6 bases and J by 0 bases, with 15 bases in between. The CDR3 holds 15 amino acids from the cysteine to the phenylalanine. The kept DNA is CDR3 alone, 45 bases in frame from the first base. Results the study describes overall, beyond this receptor: Reportedly, almost half of the unique spike-specific TCRs recognized epitopes lying outside the regions that are mutated in the B.1.351 and B.1.1.7 variants. The 56-69-year group was small, and its depth increase did not reach significance, likely because of low power. Because no day 14 peak-response samples were available, the repertoires could be characterized only after the peak T cell response. Conclusions about previously exposed vaccinees are limited because only 5 or 6 AZD1222 recipients were SARS-CoV-2 seropositive at baseline. Spike-specific TCR breadth and depth rose significantly after two AZD1222 doses compared with day 0 and with MenACWY recipients. Vaccine-associated CD4 TCRs spanned the whole spike protein, with dominant responses in regions 160-218 and 743-854. Participants were mostly white British, with more females than males. The authors suggested clonal diversity may have been underestimated.

The CDR3 regions of human TCRbeta chains were analyzed by immunosequencing. On the authors' methods: Repertoire TCRs were matched against a reference library of SARS-CoV-2-specific TCRs generated with the MIRA antigen-specificity platform. Breadth was defined as the fraction of unique TCRs that were SARS-CoV-2-associated, and depth was defined as the fraction of total T cells that were SARS-CoV-2-associated. Using the MIRA data, every spike-specific TCR was mapped to the spike region that the TCR reacted to and assigned to either a CD4 or a CD8 class. Log10-transformed breadth and depth values were compared by one-way ANOVA with Sidak's multiple comparisons tests. TCRdb provides this immuneACCESS table in a form limited to in-frame rearrangements. Some clones are lacking; in checked studies, under half of them reflect an unresolved V gene, and why the rest are absent is not known. The V and J calls and clone size are taken from that table; D and trimming were inferred from the DNA. For this sample the table gives 100,000 to 150,000 clones, of which around 90% were detected only once. The ten largest clones represent about 1.5% of the sample.

This receptor chain uses TRBV6-5 and TRBJ2-7; the D gene is perhaps TRBD1, from 6 matching bases. The sequenced sample was peripheral blood, obtained on day 0 of AZD1222 vaccination. The clonotype was recovered from an adult in good health. The sequenced DNA is TGTGCCAGCAGGACAATCTCAGGGGACTCCTACGAGCAGTACTTC. Its protein is CASRTISGDSYEQYF.